The clone carrying this T cell receptor (beta chain) appeared once. The germline CDR1 and CDR2 sequences are SGHAT and FQNNGV. V lost 5 bases and J 8 bases, leaving 21 bases between the germline ends. The CDR3 extends over 15 amino acids. Methods used by the authors: Reference gene primer amplification yielded estimated nucleated cell counts. The repertoire was sequenced with immunoSEQ multiplex PCR; TCRdb's copy has only in-frame clones and lacks some. The V and J calls and clone size were taken over from that table, and D and trimming were inferred from the DNA. The sample yields about 150,000 clones, 65% to 85% seen once. The entry originates in a study of blood T cell repertoires in COVID-19.

The specimen sequenced was peripheral blood. The chain is built from TRBV11-2 and TRBJ1-2; perhaps TRBD1 as D (5 bases). The TCR originated in a woman aged 45-60 years with acute or convalescent COVID-19. CDR3 in DNA: TGTGCCAGCAGCAACACAGAAACAGGCACGAGAGGCTACACCTTC. The encoded protein is CASSNTETGTRGYTF.